What follows are 16 T cell receptor beta chains derived from one specimen sequenced in a study of T cell repertoires in cytomegalovirus infection (dated by TCRdb to the late 2010s). These receptors have no known antigen. The reads were generated on an Illumina HiSeq 1500. TCRdb handled the public reads itself, with Q25 trimming in fastp and clone calling in MiXCR, and kept productive beta chains. Each record represents a unique CDR3 protein, reported with the most common genes and DNA among its rows. This sample is represented by approximately 89,000 distinct CDR3 sequences; approximately 30% of them were singletons. The ten largest clonotypes hold 65% to 75% of the sample. Read against the paper, the sample's treatment or condition label means: in vitro stimulation with specific CMV peptide epitopes to enrich CMV-specific T cells. The sequences come from CD8+ T cells from cultured PBMCs, collected from culture after CMV antigen stimulation. The receptor set was obtained from a human donor in good health (CMV status not recorded). Some clones in this sample may be carry-over from other donors' samples.

V gene TRBV2 combines with J gene TRBJ2-2, with D tentatively TRBD1 (5 bases). The V gene's germline CDR1 is SNHLY and CDR2 FYNNEI. Trimming stripped 4 bases from V and 3 bases from J, with 9 bases between. CDR3 length equals 14 residues. The CDR3 sequence is CASSGRVDTGELFF. For the CDR3, the DNA is TGTGCCAGCAGTGGCAGGGTCGACACCGGGGAGCTGTTTTTT. The full variable domain, with the rest looked up from reference TRBV2 and TRBJ2-2, is EPEVTQTPSHQVTQMGQEVILRCVPISNHLYFYWYRQILGQKVEFLVSFYNNEISEKSEIFDDQFSVERPDGSNFTLKIRSTKLEDSAMYFCASSGRVDTGELFFGEGSRLTVL.

This clonotype was seen at least ten times. The chain has TRBV24-1 and TRBJ1-2, with D uncertain. Germline-derived CDR1 and CDR2 are KGHDR and SFDVKD. The CDR3 has 12 residues. Trimming pared 1 base from V and 10 bases from J, leaving 9 bases between. CDR3 amino acids: CATSDFLGSYTF. The CDR3 DNA reads as TGTGCCACCAGTGATTTTCTGGGATCCTACACCTTC.

The chain has TRBV9 and TRBJ2-1; D perhaps matches TRBD2 (6 bases). V gave up 0 bases and J gave up 6 bases, with 22 bases separating them. Germline V gene sequence: CDR1 SGDLS, CDR2 YYNGEE. The CDR3 covers 18 residues. The CDR3 sequence: CASSVGGLGTLRANEQFF. CDR3 in DNA: TGTGCCAGCAGCGTAGGCGGGCTGGGGACTCTGCGGGCCAATGAGCAGTTCTTC.

The chain uses TRBV5-4 and TRBJ2-1, with unresolved D. The V gene lost 3 bases and the J gene lost 7 bases, with 11 bases spanning the gap. The CDR3 runs to 13 residues. Germline CDR1 and CDR2: SGHNT and YYREEE (reference sequence). CDR3 sequence reads: CASSSNPANEQFF. In nucleotides, the CDR3 is TGTGCCAGCAGCTCGAACCCGGCAAATGAGCAGTTCTTC.

V is TRBV5-1 and J is TRBJ2-2; tentatively, D is TRBD2 (7 bases). Looked up from germline, CDR1 is SGHRS and CDR2 is YFSETQ. CDR3 size: 16 residues. With 3 bases removed from V and 6 bases from J, the gap between germline ends came to 18 bases. The CDR3: CASSSNAGGPSGELFF. The CDR3 DNA sequence: TGCGCCAGCAGCTCTAATGCCGGGGGGCCGTCCGGGGAGCTGTTTTTT.

The chain links TRBV7-9 to TRBJ1-1; D gene uncertain. The V and J ends lost 4 bases and 0 bases respectively, with 9 bases between them. The CDR3 loop spans 14 amino acids. Per the germline V gene, CDR1 is SEHNR and CDR2 is FQNEAQ (reference sequence). CDR3 sequence reads: CASSSRGMNTEAFF. The CDR3 DNA reads TGTGCCAGCAGCTCTCGAGGCATGAACACTGAAGCTTTCTTT. Full variable domain (outside the CDR3, taken from reference TRBV7-9 and TRBJ1-1): DTGVSQNPRHKITKRGQNVTFRCDPISEHNRLYWYRQTLGQGPEFLTYFQNEAQLEKSRLLSDRFSAERPKGSFSTLEIQRTEQGDSAMYLCASSSRGMNTEAFFGQGTRLTVV.

This clonotype was picked up many times. The genes are TRBV7-2 and TRBJ2-3; D remains ambiguous. With 5 bases removed from V and 0 bases from J, the gap between germline ends came to 18 bases. There are 17 residues in the CDR3. Germline assignment: CDR1 SGHTA and CDR2 FQGNSA. The CDR3 DNA follows: TGTGCCAGCAGCCAACTAATCTCTTCTACTAGCACAGATACGCAGTATTTT. It translates to CASSQLISSTSTDTQYF.

This clonotype was seen more than once but under ten times. This chain joins TRBV6-8 and TRBJ2-5; TRBD2 aligns across 7 bases. The CDR3 has 14 residues. Germline trimming cut 5 bases from V and 4 bases from J; bases unmatched to any gene: 7. CDR1 and CDR2 (germline): MNHGY, SAAAGT. CDR3 loop: CASSLVAGGETQYF. DNA of the CDR3: TGTGCCAGCAGTCTCGTAGCGGGTGGAGAGACCCAGTACTTC.

This clonotype was seen more than once but under ten times. This CDR3 reads CAISPDTARGQPQHF. CDR3 coding DNA: TGTGCCATCAGCCCAGACACCGCCCGGGGTCAGCCCCAGCATTTT. This rearrangement joins TRBV10-3 to TRBJ1-5; D is unclear. The V gene lost 6 bases and the J gene lost 6 bases, with 18 bases spanning the gap. The CDR3 totals 15 residues. Germline V gives CDR1 ENHRY, CDR2 SYGVKD.

The genes are TRBV6-1 and TRBJ2-3, with no clear D. There are 14 residues in the CDR3. V lost 7 bases, J lost 6 bases, and 17 bases lay in between. Germline lookup yields CDR1 MNHNS and CDR2 SASEGT. The CDR3 region has the DNA TGTGCCAGCACCGAATTCGCAGGATCGGATACGCAGTATTTT. Its protein is CASTEFAGSDTQYF.

The rearrangement joins TRBV10-3 to TRBJ2-3, with TRBD2 matching 11 bases. Per the germline V gene, CDR1 is ENHRY and CDR2 is SYGVKD. The V segment lost 2 bases and the J segment 2 bases; nucleotides outside the gene matches: 6. The CDR3 runs to 17 residues. As DNA, the CDR3 is TGTGCCATCAGTGAGACGAGTAGCGGGGGGGCCACAGATACGCAGTATTTT. This encodes CAISETSSGGATDTQYF.

This clonotype was detected only a few times. This chain connects TRBV7-8 to TRBJ2-3, with 8 positions matching TRBD2. Germline lookup yields CDR1 SGHVS and CDR2 FQNEAQ. Germline trimming cut 4 bases from V and 0 bases from J; bases unmatched to any gene: 6. The length of the CDR3 is 16 residues. The CDR3 DNA reads TGTGCCAGCAGCTATCCGGCGGGGGGTAGCACAGATACGCAGTATTTT. This translates into CASSYPAGGSTDTQYF.

This clonotype was observed a handful of times. The chain is built from TRBV28 and TRBJ2-7, with 10 bases fitting TRBD1. From germline, CDR1 is MDHEN and CDR2 SYDVKM. CDR3 size: 15 residues. V shed 6 bases, J shed 3 bases, and the junction held 8 bases outside the gene matches. CDR3 coding DNA: TGTGCCAGCAGCTGGGGACAGGGGCAGATCTACGAGCAGTACTTC. Translating gives CASSWGQGQIYEQYF.

This clonotype was seen only once. V is TRBV12-3 or TRBV12-4 and J is TRBJ1-1; TRBD1 aligns across 7 bases. The CDR3 loop spans 16 amino acids. Unmatched junction bases numbered 17, after V lost 7 bases and J lost 6 bases. CDR3 bases: TGTGCCAGCACCCCAGGGGCAAGACAGGGCAGGCCTGAAGCTTTCTTT. It specifies CASTPGARQGRPEAFF.

The chain recombines TRBV11-2 with TRBJ2-7; D is unclear. The CDR3 is 18 amino acids. Germline V lookup: CDR1 SGHAT, CDR2 FQNNGV. V gave up 7 bases and J gave up 1 base, with 26 bases separating them. CDR3 nucleotides: TGTGCCAGCAACTCCCTCCGTAGAAGATTTGGATTTTCCTACGAGCAGTACTTC. Translation: CASNSLRRRFGFSYEQYF.

In its sample, this clonotype was seen many times. The gene calls are TRBV25-1 and TRBJ1-2; perhaps TRBD1 as D (5 bases). The CDR3 is 13 amino acids. The V and J ends lost 3 bases and 4 bases respectively, with 9 bases between them. The germline CDR1 and CDR2 sequences are MGHDK and SYGVNS. CDR3 nucleotides: TGTGCCAGCAGTGATGCAGGGTCCTATGGCTACACCTTC. It is translated as CASSDAGSYGYTF.